This is a list of T cell receptor beta chains from one sample in a study of cytomegalovirus exposure and HLA in healthy donors. This table comes from immunoSEQ multiplex PCR, and its TCRdb copy is limited to in-frame clones, with some not included. The profile shows approximately 160,000 clones, around 80% of them singletons. The sequenced sample was PBMCs. These receptors were collected from a woman aged 45-65 years in good health and CMV-seropositive. Each CDR3 is given with its conserved first and last residue. D genes are given only for firm matches. Rows may omit the clone size; those that give it use once, few, many or a size class.

v_call: TRBV2; clone_size: few; j_call: TRBJ2-1; d_call: TRBD1; cdr3_aa: CASRLQGAGEQFF; cdr3_nt: TGTGCCAGCAGACTACAGGGGGCCGGTGAGCAGTTCTTC
v_call: TRBV4-1; clone_size: .; j_call: TRBJ1-1; d_call: .; cdr3_aa: CASSYRDSNTEAFF; cdr3_nt: TGCGCCAGCAGCTACAGGGATTCGAACACTGAAGCTTTCTTT
v_call: TRBV27; clone_size: .; j_call: TRBJ2-7; d_call: TRBD2; cdr3_aa: CASSWASGIYEQYF; cdr3_nt: TGTGCCAGCAGTTGGGCTAGCGGGATCTACGAGCAGTACTTC
v_call: TRBV2; clone_size: .; j_call: TRBJ1-1; d_call: .; cdr3_aa: CASSARRGTEAFF; cdr3_nt: TGTGCCAGCAGCGCACGGAGGGGCACTGAAGCTTTCTTT
v_call: TRBV4-3; clone_size: few; j_call: TRBJ2-1; d_call: TRBD2; cdr3_aa: CASSQVSGGSRDEQFF; cdr3_nt: TGCGCCAGCAGCCAAGTATCGGGGGGGTCCCGGGATGAGCAGTTCTTC
v_call: TRBV9; clone_size: .; j_call: TRBJ2-5; d_call: .; cdr3_aa: CASSAGSQETQYF; cdr3_nt: TGTGCCAGCAGCGCAGGGTCCCAAGAGACCCAGTACTTC
v_call: TRBV5-4; clone_size: once; j_call: TRBJ2-7; d_call: TRBD2; cdr3_aa: CASSSPGLAGAYEQYF; cdr3_nt: TGTGCCAGCAGCTCCCCGGGACTAGCGGGGGCCTACGAGCAGTACTTC
v_call: TRBV6-6; clone_size: .; j_call: TRBJ1-1; d_call: .; cdr3_aa: CASSFLNRDTEAFF; cdr3_nt: TGTGCCAGCAGTTTCTTGAACAGGGACACTGAAGCTTTCTTT
v_call: TRBV27; clone_size: .; j_call: TRBJ2-1; d_call: .; cdr3_aa: CASSLVRSGEQFF; cdr3_nt: TGTGCCAGCAGTTTGGTGCGTTCTGGTGAGCAGTTCTTC
v_call: TRBV27; clone_size: .; j_call: TRBJ2-7; d_call: TRBD2; cdr3_aa: CASSSGLAGSLSYEQYF; cdr3_nt: TGTGCCAGCAGTTCGGGACTAGCGGGCTCTCTCTCCTACGAGCAGTACTTC
v_call: TRBV19; clone_size: .; j_call: TRBJ2-1; d_call: TRBD2; cdr3_aa: CASRSGSSYNEQFF; cdr3_nt: TGTGCCAGCAGAAGCGGGAGCTCCTACAATGAGCAGTTCTTC
v_call: TRBV9; clone_size: .; j_call: TRBJ2-7; d_call: TRBD2; cdr3_aa: CASSALGGPHEQYF; cdr3_nt: TGTGCCAGCAGCGCCCTGGGAGGGCCACACGAGCAGTACTTC
v_call: TRBV15; clone_size: .; j_call: TRBJ2-7; d_call: TRBD2; cdr3_aa: CATSRVRTGLAPYEQYF; cdr3_nt: TGTGCCACCAGCAGAGTGCGTACGGGACTAGCGCCTTACGAGCAGTACTTC
v_call: TRBV7-2; clone_size: once; j_call: TRBJ2-2; d_call: TRBD1; cdr3_aa: CASSPRGTANTGELFF; cdr3_nt: TGTGCCAGCAGCCCCAGGGGGACAGCGAACACCGGGGAGCTGTTTTTT
v_call: TRBV7-9; clone_size: .; j_call: TRBJ1-1; d_call: TRBD1; cdr3_aa: CSSSWGQSNTEAFF; cdr3_nt: TGTTCCAGCAGCTGGGGACAGTCGAACACTGAAGCTTTCTTT
v_call: TRBV7-2; clone_size: .; j_call: TRBJ1-2; d_call: .; cdr3_aa: CASSPVGVGYTF; cdr3_nt: TGTGCCAGCAGCCCAGTCGGGGTTGGCTACACCTTC
v_call: TRBV5-6; clone_size: .; j_call: TRBJ2-7; d_call: .; cdr3_aa: CASSRPTGRSNEQYF; cdr3_nt: TGTGCCAGCAGCAGACCCACAGGGCGCTCGAACGAGCAGTACTTC
v_call: TRBV6-5; clone_size: .; j_call: TRBJ2-5; d_call: .; cdr3_aa: CASSYGTEETQYF; cdr3_nt: TGTGCCAGCAGTTATGGTACAGAAGAGACCCAGTACTTC